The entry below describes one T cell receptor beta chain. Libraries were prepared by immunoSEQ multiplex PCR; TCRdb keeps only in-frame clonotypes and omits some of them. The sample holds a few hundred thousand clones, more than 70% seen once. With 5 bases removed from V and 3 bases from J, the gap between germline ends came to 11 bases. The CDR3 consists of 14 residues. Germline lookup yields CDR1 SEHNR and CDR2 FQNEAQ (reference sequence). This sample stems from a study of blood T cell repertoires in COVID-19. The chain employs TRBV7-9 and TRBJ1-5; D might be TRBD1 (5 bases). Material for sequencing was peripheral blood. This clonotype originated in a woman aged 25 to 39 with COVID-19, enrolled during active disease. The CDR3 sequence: CASSGGTSNQPQHF. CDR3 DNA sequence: TGTGCCAGCAGCGGCGGGACGTCCAATCAGCCCCAGCATTTT. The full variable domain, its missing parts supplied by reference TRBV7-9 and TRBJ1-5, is DTGVSQNPRHKITKRGQNVTFRCDPISEHNRLYWYRQTLGQGPEFLTYFQNEAQLEKSRLLSDRFSAERPKGSFSTLEIQRTEQGDSAMYLCASSGGTSNQPQHFGDGTRLSIL.